This is a list of T cell receptor beta chains from one sample in a study of Ad26.COV2.S vaccination and SARS-CoV-2 variants. Method: immunoSEQ multiplex PCR; TCRdb's copy keeps in-frame clones and lacks some. In the table there are roughly 390,000 clones, 80% to 90% of which are singletons. Sequenced here: peripheral blood, sampled in a trial of Ad26.COV2.S vaccine versus placebo. The receptors stem from a person between 18 and 59 years old who received the Ad26.COV2.S COVID-19 vaccine or a placebo. Both conserved end residues are part of each CDR3. The D gene is left open where the match is weak. Size tells how often a clone was seen (once, few, many) or the class of an expanded clone, and some rows leave it out.

TRBJ2-3 | TRBV7-9 | . | . | CASSPTFADTQYF | TGTGCCAGCAGCCCGACGTTCGCAGATACGCAGTATTTT
TRBJ2-4 | TRBV6-4 | once | . | CASSDSPPGAKNIQYF | TGTGCCAGCAGTGACTCCCCACCAGGGGCCAAAAACATTCAGTACTTC
TRBJ1-2 | TRBV5-4 | many | . | CASSLKGNYGYTF | TGTGCCAGCAGCTTGAAAGGAAACTATGGCTACACCTTC
TRBJ1-6 | TRBV6-2/TRBV6-3 | once | . | CASSTRTQSSYNSPLHF | TGTGCCAGCAGTACGAGGACCCAAAGCTCCTATAATTCACCCCTCCACTTT
TRBJ1-1 | TRBV10-1 | . | TRBD1 | CASSDSPGQGANTEAFF | TGCGCCAGCAGTGATTCTCCGGGACAGGGTGCGAACACTGAAGCTTTCTTT
TRBJ2-1 | TRBV3-1/TRBV3-2 | . | . | CASSQVPIEQFF | TGTGCCAGCAGCCAAGTTCCGATTGAGCAGTTCTTC
TRBJ1-4 | TRBV11-2 | . | . | CASSLRENEKLFF | TGTGCCAGCAGCTTACGGGAGAATGAAAAACTGTTTTTT
TRBJ2-3 | TRBV19 | . | . | CASREGGTDTQYF | TGTGCCAGCAGGGAAGGGGGCACAGATACGCAGTATTTT
TRBJ1-5 | TRBV5-1 | . | . | CASSLGDTRNQPQHF | TGCGCCAGCAGCTTGGGTGACACACGCAATCAGCCCCAGCATTTT
TRBJ1-6 | TRBV30 | . | . | CAWSWEASYNSPLHF | TGTGCCTGGAGTTGGGAAGCCTCCTATAATTCACCCCTCCACTTT
TRBJ1-3 | TRBV19 | few | . | CASSIVGHTIYF | TGTGCCAGTAGTATTGTGGGACACACCATATATTTT
TRBJ1-2 | TRBV25-1 | once | . | CASSEFTAYYGYTF | TGTGCCAGCAGTGAATTTACAGCCTACTATGGCTACACCTTC
TRBJ1-2 | TRBV12-3/TRBV12-4 | . | TRBD1 | CASSRQGNYGYTF | TGTGCCAGCAGTCGACAGGGAAACTATGGCTACACCTTC
TRBJ2-7 | TRBV5-6 | once | . | CASSPRGGPYEQYF | TGTGCCAGCAGTCCAAGGGGTGGTCCCTACGAGCAGTACTTC
TRBJ2-7 | TRBV28 | . | . | CASNSVGEQYF | TGTGCCAGCAATTCCGTAGGCGAGCAGTACTTC
TRBJ1-1 | TRBV27 | few | . | CASRRSGANTEAFF | TGTGCCAGCAGGCGATCGGGGGCCAACACTGAAGCTTTCTTT
TRBJ2-2 | TRBV5-1 | . | . | CASSLFTGELFF | TGCGCCAGCAGCTTGTTCACCGGGGAGCTGTTTTTT
TRBJ2-5 | TRBV20-1 | . | . | CSTERGETQYF | TGCAGTACCGAGCGAGGGGAGACCCAGTACTTC
TRBJ1-2 | TRBV7-8 | . | . | CASSLDSNYGYTF | TGTGCCAGCAGCTTAGACAGTAACTATGGCTACACCTTC
TRBJ2-3 | TRBV9 | . | . | CASSASEGYTTDTQYF | TGTGCCAGCAGCGCCTCTGAGGGGTATACCACAGATACGCAGTATTTT
TRBJ1-6 | TRBV10-1 | . | TRBD1 | CANRLTGTGPDRLHF | TGCGCCAACCGCCTAACCGGGACAGGGCCGGACCGCCTCCACTTT
TRBJ1-2 | TRBV7-9 | . | . | CASSRSGDSPGYTF | TGTGCCAGCAGCAGGTCCGGGGATTCTCCTGGCTACACCTTC
TRBJ1-2 | TRBV5-1 | . | TRBD1 | CASRRPGTGKGYTF | TGCGCCAGCAGGCGACCCGGGACAGGGAAGGGCTACACCTTC
TRBJ2-2 | TRBV7-9 | once | . | CASTGMIGGANTGELFF | TGTGCCAGCACCGGTATGATCGGCGGGGCGAACACCGGGGAGCTGTTTTTT
TRBJ1-1 | TRBV18 | . | . | CASSPPADTEAFF | TGTGCCAGCTCACCACCGGCGGACACTGAAGCTTTCTTT
TRBJ1-3 | TRBV7-8 | . | . | CASSSDSLSGNTIYF | TGTGCCAGCAGCTCAGACAGCCTCTCTGGAAACACCATATATTTT
TRBJ1-1 | TRBV6-2/TRBV6-3 | . | . | CASSPVTSGGTEAFF | TGTGCCAGCAGTCCCGTTACATCCGGGGGCACTGAAGCTTTCTTT
TRBJ2-5 | TRBV9 | once | TRBD1 | CASSASDRGSETQYF | TGTGCCAGCAGCGCGAGCGACAGGGGGAGCGAGACCCAGTACTTC
TRBJ2-3 | TRBV9 | . | TRBD1 | CASSPTGDTDTQYF | TGTGCCAGCAGCCCGACAGGGGACACAGATACGCAGTATTTT
TRBJ2-3 | TRBV11-3 | . | TRBD1 | CASSPGDRGSTDTQYF | TGTGCCAGCAGCCCAGGGGACAGGGGGTCCACAGATACGCAGTATTTT
TRBJ1-2 | TRBV11-3 | . | . | CASSFRDGYGYTF | TGTGCCAGCAGCTTTCGGGACGGCTATGGCTACACCTTC
TRBJ2-1 | TRBV21-1 | . | . | CASSQWGLAGAQSDEQFF | TGTGCCAGCAGCCAATGGGGACTAGCGGGGGCCCAGTCCGATGAGCAGTTCTTC
TRBJ1-4 | TRBV19 | . | TRBD1 | CASSPWTGEKLFF | TGTGCCAGTAGTCCCTGGACAGGGGAAAAACTGTTTTTT
TRBJ2-5 | TRBV9 | . | TRBD2 | CASSPGTREGETQYF | TGTGCCAGCAGCCCCGGGACTAGGGAGGGAGAGACCCAGTACTTC
TRBJ2-7 | TRBV2 | . | TRBD1 | CASRDDRAYEQYF | TGTGCCAGCAGGGACGACAGGGCCTACGAGCAGTACTTC
TRBJ1-1 | TRBV19 | . | TRBD1 | CASSIGAGTGRPNTEAFF | TGTGCCAGTAGTATAGGCGCCGGGACAGGGAGGCCGAACACTGAAGCTTTCTTT
TRBJ2-5 | TRBV3-1/TRBV3-2 | . | . | CASSQDGAGPHLGTQYF | TGTGCCAGCAGCCAAGACGGGGCGGGCCCACACCTGGGGACCCAGTACTTC
TRBJ1-1 | TRBV19 | . | . | CASSSDIYEAFF | TGTGCCAGTAGTTCCGACATATACGAAGCTTTCTTT
TRBJ2-7 | TRBV27 | . | . | CASSPLGSYEQYF | TGTGCCAGCAGTCCTCTGGGCTCCTACGAGCAGTACTTC
TRBJ1-3 | TRBV4-1 | . | . | CASSQGRMKNSGNTIYF | TGCGCCAGCAGCCAAGGGAGGATGAAGAACTCTGGAAACACCATATATTTT
TRBJ2-7 | TRBV6-5 | once | TRBD1 | CASSSGTGGYEQYF | TGTGCCAGCAGTTCTGGGACAGGGGGCTACGAGCAGTACTTC
TRBJ1-1 | TRBV27 | . | . | CASSPSRGQNTEAFF | TGTGCCAGCAGTCCCTCGCGGGGGCAGAACACTGAAGCTTTCTTT
TRBJ1-4 | TRBV27 | . | . | CASSLLGAYNEKLFF | TGTGCCAGCAGTTTATTGGGGGCCTACAATGAAAAACTGTTTTTT
TRBJ1-4 | TRBV10-1 | . | . | CASSDGGTNEKLFF | TGCGCCAGCAGTGACGGGGGGACTAATGAAAAACTGTTTTTT
TRBJ2-4 | TRBV7-9 | . | . | CASSGRAKNIQYF | TGTGCCAGCAGCGGGAGGGCCAAAAACATTCAGTACTTC
TRBJ1-1 | TRBV19 | . | . | CASINQGPMNTEAFF | TGTGCCAGTATTAATCAGGGACCGATGAACACTGAAGCTTTCTTT
TRBJ2-7 | TRBV6-2/TRBV6-3 | few | TRBD2 | CASSFRPRLAGVPYEQYF | TGTGCCAGCAGTTTCCGACCTCGACTAGCGGGGGTACCCTACGAGCAGTACTTC
TRBJ1-1 | TRBV5-6 | . | . | CASSLGGEAFF | TGTGCCAGCAGCTTGGGTGGGGAAGCTTTCTTT